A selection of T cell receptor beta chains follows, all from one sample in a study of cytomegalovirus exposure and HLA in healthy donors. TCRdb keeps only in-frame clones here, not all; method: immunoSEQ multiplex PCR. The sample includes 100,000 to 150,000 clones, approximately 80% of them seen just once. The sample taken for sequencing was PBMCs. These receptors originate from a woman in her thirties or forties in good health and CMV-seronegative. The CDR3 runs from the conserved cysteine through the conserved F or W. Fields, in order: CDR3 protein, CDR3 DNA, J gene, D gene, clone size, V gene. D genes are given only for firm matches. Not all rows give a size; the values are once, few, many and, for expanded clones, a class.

CDR3: CATTTRAGAHTQYF; DNA: TGTGCCACCACTACCCGGGCGGGGGCCCATACGCAGTATTTT; J: TRBJ2-3; D: .; size: .; V: TRBV28
CDR3: CASSTGQGGTYEQYF; DNA: TGTGCCAGCAGTACGGGACAGGGGGGAACCTACGAGCAGTACTTC; J: TRBJ2-7; D: TRBD1; size: .; V: TRBV6-6
CDR3: CASSWGQGAGYSNQPQHF; DNA: TGTGCCAGCAGTTGGGGACAGGGCGCGGGCTATAGCAATCAGCCCCAGCATTTT; J: TRBJ1-5; D: TRBD1; size: .; V: TRBV28
CDR3: CASSQDNPDTQYF; DNA: TGTGCCAGCAGCCAGGACAATCCAGATACGCAGTATTTT; J: TRBJ2-3; D: .; size: .; V: TRBV4-2
CDR3: CASSKGPGELFF; DNA: TGTGCCAGCAGCAAAGGGCCCGGGGAGCTGTTTTTT; J: TRBJ2-2; D: .; size: .; V: TRBV21-1
CDR3: CASSSQGPENEQFF; DNA: TGTGCCAGCAGTTCGCAGGGGCCGGAAAATGAGCAGTTCTTC; J: TRBJ2-1; D: .; size: .; V: TRBV27
CDR3: CASSLGTIWSGEQFF; DNA: TGTGCCAGCAGCTTAGGGACTATTTGGTCTGGGGAGCAGTTCTTC; J: TRBJ2-1; D: .; size: .; V: TRBV7-2
CDR3: CASSEAGVRGGGLFF; DNA: TGTGCCAGCAGTGAAGCTGGGGTACGTGGCGGGGGGCTGTTTTTT; J: TRBJ2-2; D: TRBD2; size: .; V: TRBV6-1
CDR3: CASSRSQATDTQYF; DNA: TGTGCCAGCAGCCGGTCCCAAGCAACAGATACGCAGTATTTT; J: TRBJ2-3; D: .; size: .; V: TRBV7-3
CDR3: CASSEGRSLSGNTIYF; DNA: TGTGCCAGCAGTGAAGGTCGCAGTCTTTCTGGAAACACCATATATTTT; J: TRBJ1-3; D: .; size: .; V: TRBV2
CDR3: CASSSGVGYTF; DNA: TGTGCCAGCAGCTCGGGTGTGGGCTACACCTTC; J: TRBJ1-2; D: .; size: once; V: TRBV7-2
CDR3: CASKPRSSYEQYF; DNA: TGTGCCAGCAAACCTAGGAGCTCCTACGAGCAGTACTTC; J: TRBJ2-7; D: .; size: .; V: TRBV19
CDR3: CASSSAHRNLEAFF; DNA: TGTGCCAGCAGCTCCGCCCATAGAAATCTTGAAGCTTTCTTT; J: TRBJ1-1; D: .; size: once; V: TRBV11-2
CDR3: CASSQGQGTVYEQYF; DNA: TGTGCCAGCTCCCAGGGACAGGGGACGGTGTACGAGCAGTACTTC; J: TRBJ2-7; D: TRBD1; size: .; V: TRBV18
CDR3: CASSEQGRAQPQHF; DNA: TGTGCCAGCAGTGAACAGGGGAGGGCTCAGCCCCAGCATTTT; J: TRBJ1-5; D: .; size: .; V: TRBV2
CDR3: CAWGRLADSYEQYF; DNA: TGTGCCTGGGGTAGACTAGCGGATAGCTACGAGCAGTACTTC; J: TRBJ2-7; D: TRBD2; size: .; V: TRBV30
CDR3: CASSFGQFTDTQYF; DNA: TGTGCCAGCAGTTTTGGACAGTTCACAGATACGCAGTATTTT; J: TRBJ2-3; D: .; size: .; V: TRBV27
CDR3: CASSLTGIYNEQFF; DNA: TGTGCCAGCAGTTTAACAGGGATCTACAATGAGCAGTTCTTC; J: TRBJ2-1; D: .; size: once; V: TRBV27
CDR3: CASSLGGQGGVGGYTF; DNA: TGTGCCAGCAGCTTAGGTGGACAGGGGGGTGTAGGTGGCTACACCTTC; J: TRBJ1-2; D: TRBD1; size: .; V: TRBV13